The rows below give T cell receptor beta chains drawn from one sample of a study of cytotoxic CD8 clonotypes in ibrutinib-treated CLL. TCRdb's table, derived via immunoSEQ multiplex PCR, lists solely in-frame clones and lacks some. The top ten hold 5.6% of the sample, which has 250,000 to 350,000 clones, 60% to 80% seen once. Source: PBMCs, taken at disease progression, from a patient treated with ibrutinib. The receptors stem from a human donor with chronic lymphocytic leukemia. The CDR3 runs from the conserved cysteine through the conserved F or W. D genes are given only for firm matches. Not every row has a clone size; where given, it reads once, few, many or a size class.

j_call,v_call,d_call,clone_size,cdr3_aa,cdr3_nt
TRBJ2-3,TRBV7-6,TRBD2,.,CASSLGATSAGSDTQYF,TGTGCCAGCAGCTTAGGGGCTACTAGCGCGGGGTCAGATACGCAGTATTTT
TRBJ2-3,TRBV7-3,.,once,CASSLWDVTDTQYF,TGTGCCAGCAGCTTATGGGACGTCACAGATACGCAGTATTTT
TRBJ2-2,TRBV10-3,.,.,CAISAGASLNTGELFF,TGTGCCATCAGTGCGGGAGCTAGCCTTAACACCGGGGAGCTGTTTTTT
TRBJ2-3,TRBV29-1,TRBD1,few,CSVAQGADGDTQYF,TGCAGCGTTGCCCAGGGGGCTGATGGAGATACGCAGTATTTT
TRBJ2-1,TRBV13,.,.,CASSRRGHNEQFF,TGTGCCAGCAGCAGAAGGGGTCACAATGAGCAGTTCTTC
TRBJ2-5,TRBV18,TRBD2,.,CASSHGTSGSETQYF,TGTGCCAGCTCGCATGGGACTAGCGGGAGTGAGACCCAGTACTTC
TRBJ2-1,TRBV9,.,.,CASSRDIYNEQFF,TGTGCCAGCAGCCGGGACATTTACAATGAGCAGTTCTTC
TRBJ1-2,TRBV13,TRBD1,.,CASSLGQGAGYTF,TGTGCCAGCAGCCTGGGACAGGGGGCGGGCTACACCTTC
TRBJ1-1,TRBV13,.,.,CASSFGAREAFF,TGTGCCAGCAGCTTCGGGGCTAGAGAAGCTTTCTTT
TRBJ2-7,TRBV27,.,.,CASRRSGQGTYEQYF,TGTGCCAGCAGGCGGTCCGGGCAGGGTACCTACGAGCAGTACTTC
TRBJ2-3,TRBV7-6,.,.,CASSDAGGMGYTQYF,TGTGCCAGCAGCGACGCCGGTGGGATGGGATATACGCAGTATTTT
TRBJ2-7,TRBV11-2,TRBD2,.,CASSTLAGGYEQYF,TGTGCCAGCAGCACATTAGCGGGAGGTTACGAGCAGTACTTC
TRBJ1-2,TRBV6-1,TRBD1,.,CASRANRGSYGYTF,TGTGCCAGCAGGGCAAACAGGGGATCTTATGGCTACACCTTC
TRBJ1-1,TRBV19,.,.,CASSTGMNTEAFF,TGTGCCAGTAGTACAGGGATGAACACTGAAGCTTTCTTT
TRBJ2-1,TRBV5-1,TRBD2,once,CASSLARLAGDWIFF,TGCGCCAGCAGCTTGGCCCGCCTAGCGGGAGACTGGATCTTCTTC
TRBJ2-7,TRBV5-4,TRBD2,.,CASSLTPGLAQDEQYF,TGTGCCAGCAGCTTAACCCCCGGACTAGCGCAGGACGAGCAGTACTTC
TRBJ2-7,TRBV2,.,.,CASMEVRPPYEQYF,TGTGCCAGCATGGAGGTCAGACCTCCCTACGAGCAGTACTTC
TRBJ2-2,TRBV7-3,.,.,CASSLVPPGELFF,TGTGCCAGCAGCTTAGTCCCGCCCGGGGAGCTGTTTTTT
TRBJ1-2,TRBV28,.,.,CASSPRTVIYGYTF,TGTGCCAGCAGCCCCCGGACGGTTATCTATGGCTACACCTTC
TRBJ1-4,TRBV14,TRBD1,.,CASSLDRGREKLFF,TGTGCCAGCAGCCTCGACAGGGGGCGGGAAAAACTGTTTTTT
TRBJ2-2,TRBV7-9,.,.,CASSSDTGELFF,TGTGCCAGCAGCTCGGACACCGGGGAGCTGTTTTTT
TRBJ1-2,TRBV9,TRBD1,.,CASSVDPSPPSWTGWSYGYTF,TGTGCCAGCAGCGTAGATCCATCCCCTCCCTCCTGGACAGGGTGGTCCTATGGCTACACCTTC
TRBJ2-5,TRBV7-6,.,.,CASSLSIEGTQYF,TGTGCCAGCAGCTTATCTATAGAGGGGACCCAGTACTTC
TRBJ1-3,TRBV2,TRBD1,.,CASGRTGGRSGNTIYF,TGTGCCAGCGGAAGAACAGGGGGTAGATCTGGAAACACCATATATTTT
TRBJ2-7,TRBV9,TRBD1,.,CASSVGQGAYEQYF,TGTGCCAGCAGCGTAGGGCAGGGGGCTTACGAGCAGTACTTC
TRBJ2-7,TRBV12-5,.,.,CASGLVRGLGYEQYF,TGTGCTAGTGGTTTGGTCAGGGGATTGGGGTACGAGCAGTACTTC
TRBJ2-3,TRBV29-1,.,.,CSVVQLGTDTQYF,TGCAGCGTTGTACAGCTTGGCACAGATACGCAGTATTTT
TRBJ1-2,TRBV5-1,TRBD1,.,CASSLVPTGGDYGYTF,TGCGCCAGCAGCTTGGTACCGACAGGGGGAGACTATGGCTACACCTTC
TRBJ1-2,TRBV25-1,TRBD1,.,CASSAPGTGNGYTF,TGTGCCAGCAGTGCCCCCGGGACAGGGAATGGCTACACCTTC
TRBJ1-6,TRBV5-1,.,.,CASSHSHYNSPLHF,TGCGCCAGCAGCCACAGCCACTATAATTCACCCCTCCACTTT
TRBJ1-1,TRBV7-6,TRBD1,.,CASSLAQGAEAFF,TGTGCCAGCAGCTTAGCACAGGGGGCTGAAGCTTTCTTT
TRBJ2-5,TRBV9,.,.,CASSGRDKGYETQYF,TGTGCCAGCAGCGGCCGGGACAAAGGGTACGAGACCCAGTACTTC
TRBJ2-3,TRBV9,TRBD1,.,CASSVMGDRGDTQYF,TGTGCCAGCAGCGTAATGGGGGACAGGGGAGATACGCAGTATTTT
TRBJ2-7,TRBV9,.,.,CASSPNSVLRSSYEQYF,TGTGCCAGCAGCCCCAACTCGGTGCTTAGGAGCTCCTACGAGCAGTACTTC
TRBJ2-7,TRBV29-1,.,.,CSVDPMVGSTGGEQYF,TGCAGCGTTGACCCTATGGTCGGGAGTACCGGGGGCGAGCAGTACTTC
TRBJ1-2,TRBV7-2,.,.,CASSSTVNYGYTF,TGTGCCAGCAGTTCGACGGTGAACTATGGCTACACCTTC
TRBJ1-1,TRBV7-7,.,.,CASSRDRNTEAFF,TGTGCCAGCAGCCGAGACAGAAACACTGAAGCTTTCTTT